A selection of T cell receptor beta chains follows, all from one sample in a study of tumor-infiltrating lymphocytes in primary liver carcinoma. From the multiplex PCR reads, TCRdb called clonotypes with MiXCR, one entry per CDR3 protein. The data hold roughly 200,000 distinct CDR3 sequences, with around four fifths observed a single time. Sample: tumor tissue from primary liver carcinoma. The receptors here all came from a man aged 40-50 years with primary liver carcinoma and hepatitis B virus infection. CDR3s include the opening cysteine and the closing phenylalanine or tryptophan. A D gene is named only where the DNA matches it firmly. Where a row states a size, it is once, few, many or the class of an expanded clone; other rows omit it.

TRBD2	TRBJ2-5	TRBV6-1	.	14	CASSTGLVQETQYF	TGTGCCAGCAGTACAGGACTAGTCCAGGAGACCCAGTATTTC
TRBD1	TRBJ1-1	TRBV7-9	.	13	CVSSLTGDTEAFF	TGTGTTAGCAGCTTGACAGGGGACACTGAAGCTTTCTTT
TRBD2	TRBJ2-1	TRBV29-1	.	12	CSVPSGSLEKLF	TGCAGCGTCCCTAGCGGGAGTCTTGAGAAGTTGTTC
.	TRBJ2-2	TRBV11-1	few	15	CASSYTGSFSGELFF	TGTGCTAGCAGTTATACAGGATCTTTCTCCGGGGAGCTGTTTTTC
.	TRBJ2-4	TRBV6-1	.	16	CASSEVTLGAKNIQNF	TGTGCCAGCAGTGAAGTAACACTTGGAGCCAAAAACATTCAGAACTTT
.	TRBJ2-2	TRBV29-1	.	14	CIVLGPGPSWELFF	TGCATCGTCCTTGGTCCGGGACCCAGCTGGGAGCTGTTTTTT
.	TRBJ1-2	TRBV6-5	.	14	CASRPGTTELDYTF	TGTGCAAGCAGACCCGGGACGACTGAGTTGGACTACACCTTC
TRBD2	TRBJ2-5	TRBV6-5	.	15	CASSYTTGREETQYF	TGTGCCAGCAGTTACACGACGGGGAGGGAAGAGACCCAGTACTTT
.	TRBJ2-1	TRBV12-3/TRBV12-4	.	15	CASSKAGNRWTEQFF	TGTGCCAGCAGTAAGGCGGGGAACCGATGGACTGAGCAGTTCTTC
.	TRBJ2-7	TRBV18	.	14	CASSPARSTYELYF	TGTGCCAGCTCACCGGCGAGGAGCACCTACGAGCTGTACTTC
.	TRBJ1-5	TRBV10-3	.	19	CATHDPGEGLRSGNQPQHF	TGTGCCACCCACGACCCGGGAGAGGGGCTAAGGTCCGGCAATCAGCCCCAGCATTTT
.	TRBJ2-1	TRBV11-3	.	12	CASRLNAHDQFF	TGTGCCAGCAGATTAAATGCCCATGATCAGTTCTTC
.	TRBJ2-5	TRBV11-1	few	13	CASSLELGETQYF	TGTGCCAGTAGCTTAGAGCTTGGAGAGACCCAGTACTTC
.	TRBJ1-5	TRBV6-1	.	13	CLSSEAKGQPQHF	TGTCTTAGCAGTGAAGCGAAGGGCCAGCCCCAGCATTTT
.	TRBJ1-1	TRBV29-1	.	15	CSVGGGWGMITEAFF	TGCAGCGTTGGAGGAGGGTGGGGTATGATCACTGAAGCTTTCTTT
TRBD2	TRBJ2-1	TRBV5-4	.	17	CASSSLTSGRTYNKQFF	TGTGCCAGCAGCTCCTTGACTAGCGGAAGAACTTACAATAAGCAGTTCTTC
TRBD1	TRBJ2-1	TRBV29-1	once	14	CSGTRTGDYKEQFF	TGCAGCGGAACGCGGACAGGGGACTACAAAGAGCAGTTTTTC
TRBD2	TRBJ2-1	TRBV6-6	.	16	CVSSYLGGGPGNEQFF	TGTGTCAGCAGTTACCTGGGCGGGGGGCCCGGCAATGAGCAGTTTTTC
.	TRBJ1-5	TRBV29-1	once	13	CSVASSVSQPQHF	TGCAGCGTTGCGAGTAGTGTTAGTCAGCCCCAGCATTTT
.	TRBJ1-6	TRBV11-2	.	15	CASNREGRAYSPLHF	TGTGCCAGCAACCGCGAGGGCAGGGCCTATTCACCCCTCCACTTT
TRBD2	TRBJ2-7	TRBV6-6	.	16	CTSSHRAGGPTHEQYF	TGTACCAGCAGTCATCGAGCGGGAGGGCCTACCCACGAGCAGTACTTC
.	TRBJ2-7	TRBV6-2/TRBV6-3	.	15	CASIPSGGGSYDQYF	TGTGCCAGCATCCCCTCTGGAGGAGGGTCCTACGACCAGTACTTC
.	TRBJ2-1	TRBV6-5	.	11	CASSDGPKRFF	TGTGCCAGCAGTGACGGACCCAAGCGGTTTTTC
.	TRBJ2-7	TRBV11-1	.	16	CGSSLRVRVSLGEQYF	TGTGGCAGCAGCCTGCGCGTTAGGGTGTCCCTGGGGGAGCAGTACTTC
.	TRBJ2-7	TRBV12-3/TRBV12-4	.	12	CASSHGALEKYF	TGTGCCAGCAGTCACGGAGCCCTCGAGAAGTACTTC
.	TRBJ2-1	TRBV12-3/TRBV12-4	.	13	CASSLVQNNEWFF	TGTGCCAGCAGTCTCGTACAGAACAATGAGTGGTTCTTC
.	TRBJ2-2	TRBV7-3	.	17	CASSLYPRASNTGELFF	TGTGCCAGCAGCTTATACCCCAGGGCGTCGAACACCGGGGAGCTGTTTTTT
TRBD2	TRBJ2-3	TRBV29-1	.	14	CSALAREGADTRYF	TGCAGCGCCTTAGCGCGGGAGGGGGCAGATACGCGGTATTTT
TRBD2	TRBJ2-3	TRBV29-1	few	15	CNTRPRERGTDTQYF	TGTAACACCCGGCCGCGGGAGAGGGGCACAGATACGCAGTATTTT
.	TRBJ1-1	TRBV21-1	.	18	CASSKALGRGRVNTEAFF	TGTGCCAGCAGCAAAGCGCTGGGCAGGGGGCGCGTGAACACTGAAGCTTTCTTT
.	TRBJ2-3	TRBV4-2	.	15	CVSSPKAGLADRQYF	TGTGTCAGCAGCCCTAAGGCGGGACTCGCAGATAGGCAGTATTTT
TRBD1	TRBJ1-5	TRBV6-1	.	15	CVSSNPGQGNQPQHF	TGTGTCAGCAGTAATCCGGGACAGGGGAATCAGCCCCAACATTTT
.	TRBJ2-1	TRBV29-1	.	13	CSVARPSFNEQFF	TGCAGCGTTGCGAGGCCCTCCTTCAATGAACAGTTCTTC
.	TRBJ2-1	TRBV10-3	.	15	CVISGLGSSYNEQFF	TGTGTCATCAGTGGGCTGGGGAGCTCCTACAATGAGCAGTTCTTC
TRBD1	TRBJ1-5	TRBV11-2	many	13	CASSRDRDQPQHF	TGTGCCAGCAGTCGCGACAGGGATCAGCCCCAGCATTTT
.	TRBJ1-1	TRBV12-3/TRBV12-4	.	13	CASATTENSVAFF	TGTGCCAGCGCCACGACGGAGAACTCTGTAGCTTTCTTT
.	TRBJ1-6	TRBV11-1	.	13	CASSLSLVSSLHF	TGTGCCAGCAGCCTGTCACTGGTTTCATCCCTCCACTTT
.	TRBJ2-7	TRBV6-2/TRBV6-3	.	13	CASTARYPYEQYF	TGTGCCAGCACTGCGCGTTATCCCTACGAGCAGTATTTC
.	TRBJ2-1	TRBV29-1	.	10	CSVIRALQFF	TGCAGCGTTATAAGGGCGTTGCAATTCTTC
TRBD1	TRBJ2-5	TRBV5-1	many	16	CASSLLTGVYQETQYF	TGCGCCAGCAGCTTGCTGACAGGGGTGTACCAAGAGACCCAGTACTTC
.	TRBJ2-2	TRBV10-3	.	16	CATKRGTIENTGELFF	TGTGCCACCAAACGGGGGACAATTGAAAACACCGGGGAGCTGTTTTTT
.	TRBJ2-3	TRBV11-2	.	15	CPSNDIGRFTDTQYF	TGTCCCAGCAACGATATCGGGAGATTTACAGATACGCAGTATTTT
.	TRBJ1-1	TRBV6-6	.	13	CASSIGGTIEAFF	TGTGCCAGCAGCATAGGGGGGACTATCGAAGCTTTCTTT
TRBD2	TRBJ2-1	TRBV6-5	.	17	CGSSKSSGKGAYNEQFF	TGTGGCAGCAGTAAATCTAGCGGGAAGGGGGCGTACAATGAGCAGTTCTTC
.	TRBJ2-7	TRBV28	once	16	CASSSPGTPMALEQYF	TGTGCCAGCAGTTCCCCTGGGACTCCCATGGCGCTCGAGCAGTACTTC
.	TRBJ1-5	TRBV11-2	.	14	CASSSLDPNQPQHF	TGTGCTAGCAGCTCCCTGGACCCTAATCAGCCCCAGCATTTT